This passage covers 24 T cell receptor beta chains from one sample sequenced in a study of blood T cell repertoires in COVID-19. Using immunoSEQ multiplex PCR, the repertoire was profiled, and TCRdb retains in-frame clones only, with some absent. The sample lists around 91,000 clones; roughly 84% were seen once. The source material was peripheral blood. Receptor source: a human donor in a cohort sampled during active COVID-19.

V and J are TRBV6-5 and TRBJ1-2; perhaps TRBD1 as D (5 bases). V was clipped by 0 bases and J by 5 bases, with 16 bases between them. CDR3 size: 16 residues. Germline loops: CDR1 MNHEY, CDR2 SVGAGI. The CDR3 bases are TGTGCCAGCAGTTACTCGTCAAGGGACTTGGGATATGGCTACACCTTC. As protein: CASSYSSRDLGYGYTF.

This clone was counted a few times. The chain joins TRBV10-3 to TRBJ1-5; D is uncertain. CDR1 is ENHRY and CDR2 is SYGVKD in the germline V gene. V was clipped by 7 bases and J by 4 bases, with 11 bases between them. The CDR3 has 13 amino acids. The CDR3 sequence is CAITGQLNQPQHF. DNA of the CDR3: TGTGCCATCACTGGGCAGTTAAATCAGCCCCAGCATTTT.

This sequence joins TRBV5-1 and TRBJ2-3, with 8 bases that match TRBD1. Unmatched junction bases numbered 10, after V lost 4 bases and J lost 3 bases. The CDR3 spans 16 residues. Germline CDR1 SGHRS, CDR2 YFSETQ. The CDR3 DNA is TGCGCCAGCAGCATACCAGGGGGCGCAGGGACAGATACGCAGTATTTT. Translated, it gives CASSIPGGAGTDTQYF. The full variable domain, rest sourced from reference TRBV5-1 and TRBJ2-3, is KAGVTQTPRYLIKTRGQQVTLSCSPISGHRSVSWYQQTPGQGLQFLFEYFSETQRNKGNFPGRFSGRQFSNSRSEMNVSTLELGDSALYLCASSIPGGAGTDTQYFGPGTRLTVL.

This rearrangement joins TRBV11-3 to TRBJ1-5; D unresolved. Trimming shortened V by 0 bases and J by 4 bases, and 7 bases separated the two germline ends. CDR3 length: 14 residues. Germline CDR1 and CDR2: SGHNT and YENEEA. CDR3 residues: CASSLDNGNQPQHF. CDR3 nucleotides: TGTGCCAGCAGCTTAGATAACGGGAATCAGCCCCAGCATTTT.

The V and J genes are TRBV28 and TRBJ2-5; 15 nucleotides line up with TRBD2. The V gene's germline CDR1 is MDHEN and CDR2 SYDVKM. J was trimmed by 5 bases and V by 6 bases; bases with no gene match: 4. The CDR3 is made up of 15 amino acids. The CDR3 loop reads CASSRTSGREETQYF. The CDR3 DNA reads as TGTGCCAGCAGCAGGACTAGCGGGAGGGAGGAGACCCAGTACTTC.

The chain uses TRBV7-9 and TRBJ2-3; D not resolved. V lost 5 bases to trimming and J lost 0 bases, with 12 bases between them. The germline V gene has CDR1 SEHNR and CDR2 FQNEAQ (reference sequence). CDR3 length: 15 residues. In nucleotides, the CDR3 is TGTGCCAGCAGCCCGGGTCAAAGAAGCACAGATACGCAGTATTTT. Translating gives CASSPGQRSTDTQYF. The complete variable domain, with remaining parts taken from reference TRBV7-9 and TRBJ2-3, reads DTGVSQNPRHKITKRGQNVTFRCDPISEHNRLYWYRQTLGQGPEFLTYFQNEAQLEKSRLLSDRFSAERPKGSFSTLEIQRTEQGDSAMYLCASSPGQRSTDTQYFGPGTRLTVL.

In DNA form, the CDR3 reads TGTGCCAGTACCCGGGATGGGCGCCCAGACGAGCAGTACTTC. Protein sequence: CASTRDGRPDEQYF. This chain uses TRBV19 with TRBJ2-7; D perhaps matches TRBD2 (5 bases). With 7 bases removed from V and 5 bases from J, the gap between germline ends came to 18 bases. The CDR3 sequence is 14 residues long. Germline-derived CDR1 and CDR2 are LNHDA and SQIVND (reference sequence).

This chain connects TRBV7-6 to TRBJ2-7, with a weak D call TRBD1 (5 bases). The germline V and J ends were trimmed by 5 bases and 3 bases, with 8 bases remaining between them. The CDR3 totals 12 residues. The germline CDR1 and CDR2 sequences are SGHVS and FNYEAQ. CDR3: CASSPGYYEQYF. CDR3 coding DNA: TGTGCCAGCAGCCCAGGGTACTACGAGCAGTACTTC.

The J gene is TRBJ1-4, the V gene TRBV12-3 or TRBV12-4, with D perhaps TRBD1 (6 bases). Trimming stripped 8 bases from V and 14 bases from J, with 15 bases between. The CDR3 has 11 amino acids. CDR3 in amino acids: CASRDKGVLFF. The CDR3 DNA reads TGTGCCAGCCGGGACAAGGGGGTGCTGTTTTTT.

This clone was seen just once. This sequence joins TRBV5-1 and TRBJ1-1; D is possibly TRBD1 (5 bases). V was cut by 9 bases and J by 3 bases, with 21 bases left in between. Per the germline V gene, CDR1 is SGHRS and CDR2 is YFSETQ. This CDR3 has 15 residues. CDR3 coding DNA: TGCGCCACCAAACCCTTCGGGGGGTTAGACACTGAAGCTTTCTTT. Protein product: CATKPFGGLDTEAFF.

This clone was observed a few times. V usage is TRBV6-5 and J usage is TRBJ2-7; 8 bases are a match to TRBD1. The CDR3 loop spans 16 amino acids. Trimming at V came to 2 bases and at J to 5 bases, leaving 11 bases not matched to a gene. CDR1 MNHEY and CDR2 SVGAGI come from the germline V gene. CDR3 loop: CASSYHKGQGADEQYF. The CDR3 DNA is TGTGCCAGCAGTTACCATAAAGGGCAGGGGGCGGACGAGCAGTACTTC.

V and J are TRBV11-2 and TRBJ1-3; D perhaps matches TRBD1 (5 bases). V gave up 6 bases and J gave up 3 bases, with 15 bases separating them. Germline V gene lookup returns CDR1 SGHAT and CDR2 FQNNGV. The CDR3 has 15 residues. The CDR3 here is CASRRVGEGGNTIYF. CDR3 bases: TGTGCCAGCAGAAGGGTAGGGGAAGGTGGAAACACCATATATTTT.

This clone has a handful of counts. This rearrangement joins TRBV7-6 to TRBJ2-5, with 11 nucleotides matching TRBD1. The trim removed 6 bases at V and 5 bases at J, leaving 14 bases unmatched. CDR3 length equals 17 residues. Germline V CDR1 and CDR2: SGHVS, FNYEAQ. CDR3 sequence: CASSLMGTGGIGETQYF. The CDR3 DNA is TGTGCCAGCAGTTTAATGGGGACAGGGGGTATAGGTGAGACCCAGTACTTC.

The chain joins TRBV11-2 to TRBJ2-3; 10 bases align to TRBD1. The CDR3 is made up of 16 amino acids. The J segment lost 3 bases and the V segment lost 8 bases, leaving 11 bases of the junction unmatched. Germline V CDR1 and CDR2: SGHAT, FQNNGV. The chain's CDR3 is CASCITGTGATDTQYF. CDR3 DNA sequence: TGTGCCAGCTGCATCACCGGGACAGGGGCGACAGATACGCAGTATTTT. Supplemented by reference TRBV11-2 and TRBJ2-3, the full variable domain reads EAGVAQSPRYKIIEKRQSVAFWCNPISGHATLYWYQQILGQGPKLLIQFQNNGVVDDSQLPKDRFSAERLKGVDSTLKIQPAKLEDSAVYLCASCITGTGATDTQYFGPGTRLTVL.

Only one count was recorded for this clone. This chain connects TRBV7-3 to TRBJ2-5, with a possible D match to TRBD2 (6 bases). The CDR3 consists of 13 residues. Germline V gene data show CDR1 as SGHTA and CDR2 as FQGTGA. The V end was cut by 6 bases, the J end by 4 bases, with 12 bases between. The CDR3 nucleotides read TGTGCCAGCAGTCAGGGCGGGACAGAGACCCAGTACTTC. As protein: CASSQGGTETQYF.

CDR3: CASTTSGRYEQYF. The CDR3 DNA sequence: TGTGCCAGCACCACTAGCGGGAGATACGAGCAGTACTTC. The genes are TRBV28 and TRBJ2-7; TRBD2 aligns across 11 bases. CDR3 length: 13 amino acids. V was clipped by 7 bases and J by 4 bases; unmatched bases: 3. Germline V gene lookup returns CDR1 MDHEN and CDR2 SYDVKM.

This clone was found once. The CDR3 reads CSVGGQGSEKLFF. The DNA of the CDR3 is TGCAGCGTTGGGGGACAGGGGAGCGAAAAACTGTTTTTT. This chain uses TRBV29-1 with TRBJ1-4; 10 nucleotides align to TRBD1. The junction had 4 bases not matched to a gene; V was cut back by 4 bases and J by 8 bases. The germline V gene encodes CDR1 SQVTM and CDR2 ANQGSEA. The CDR3 loop spans 13 amino acids.

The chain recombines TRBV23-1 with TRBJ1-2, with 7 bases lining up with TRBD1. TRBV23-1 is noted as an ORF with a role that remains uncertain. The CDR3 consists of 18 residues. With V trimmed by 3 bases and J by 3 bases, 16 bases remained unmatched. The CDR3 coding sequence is TGCGCCAGCAGTCAGATACCTGGGGGCACAGGGGAGGACTATGGCTACACCTTC. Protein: CASSQIPGGTGEDYGYTF.

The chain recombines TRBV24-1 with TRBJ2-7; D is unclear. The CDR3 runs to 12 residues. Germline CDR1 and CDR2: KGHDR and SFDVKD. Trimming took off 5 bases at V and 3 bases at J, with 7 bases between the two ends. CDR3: CATSARGYEQYF. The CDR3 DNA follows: TGTGCCACCAGTGCTCGCGGCTACGAGCAGTACTTC.

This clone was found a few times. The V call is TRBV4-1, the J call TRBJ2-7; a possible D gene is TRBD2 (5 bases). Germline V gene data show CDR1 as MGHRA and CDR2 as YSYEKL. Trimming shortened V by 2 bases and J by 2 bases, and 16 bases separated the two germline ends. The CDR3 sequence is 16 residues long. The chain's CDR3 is CASSQRLERTPYEQYF. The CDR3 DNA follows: TGCGCCAGCAGCCAACGACTCGAGCGGACCCCCTACGAGCAGTACTTC.

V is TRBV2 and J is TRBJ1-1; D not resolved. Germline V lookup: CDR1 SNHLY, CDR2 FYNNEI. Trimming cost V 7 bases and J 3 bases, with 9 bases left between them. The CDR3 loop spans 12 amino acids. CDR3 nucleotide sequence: TGTGCCAGCAATGATATATACACTGAAGCTTTCTTT. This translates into CASNDIYTEAFF.

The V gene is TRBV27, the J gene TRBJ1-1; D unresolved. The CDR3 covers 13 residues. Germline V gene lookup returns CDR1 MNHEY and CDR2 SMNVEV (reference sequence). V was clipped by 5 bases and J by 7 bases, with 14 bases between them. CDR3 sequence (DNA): TGTGCCAGCAGTCCTCGTGAGAATAGTGAAGCTTTCTTT. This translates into CASSPRENSEAFF.

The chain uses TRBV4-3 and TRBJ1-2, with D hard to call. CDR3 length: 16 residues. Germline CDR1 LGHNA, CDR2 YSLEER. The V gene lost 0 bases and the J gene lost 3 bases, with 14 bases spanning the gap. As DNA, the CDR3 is TGCGCCAGCAGCCAAGAAAAGTCGGAGATCCACTATGGCTACACCTTC. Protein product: CASSQEKSEIHYGYTF.

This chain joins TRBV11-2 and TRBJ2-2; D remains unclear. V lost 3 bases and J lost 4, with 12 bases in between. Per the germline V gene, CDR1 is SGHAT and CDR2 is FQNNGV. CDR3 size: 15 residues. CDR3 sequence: CASSLAAFITGELFF. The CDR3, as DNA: TGTGCCAGCAGCTTGGCAGCGTTCATCACCGGGGAGCTGTTTTTT.